These 15 T cell receptor beta chains originate from one sample sequenced in a study of shared clonotypes between healthy human individuals (dated by TCRdb to the early 2020s). The library was made by the immunoSEQ multiplex PCR assay. TCRdb stores this immuneACCESS table with in-frame sequences only. Part of the clones is absent; in the studies checked, under half of the shortfall reflects unresolved V genes, and no reason is known for the rest. The sample table lists around 580,000 clones, more than 95% of them with a count of one. 0.3% of the sample lies in the top ten. CD8 naive samples were CD45RO-negative cells positively selected for CCR7, giving a CD45RA+CCR7+ population that excluded TemRA cells. Input material: naive CD8+ T cells sorted from blood. The intended sense of this specimen's cell subset or site label: CD45RA+CCR7+. The receptors were sampled from a man aged 25-45 years in good health.

The chain couples TRBV5-6 to TRBJ2-2; TRBD2 aligns across 9 bases. This CDR3 contains 16 residues. Germline lookup yields CDR1 SGHDT and CDR2 YYEEEE. Losses at the gene ends were 4 bases for V and 8 bases for J; bases not matched to a gene: 12. CDR3 loop: CASSLGLATFRGELFF. The CDR3 nucleotides are TGTGCCAGCAGCCTCGGACTAGCGACGTTCAGGGGGGAGCTGTTTTTT.

This chain connects TRBV29-1 to TRBJ2-1; 7 bases fit TRBD2. The V and J ends lost 4 bases and 1 base, in that order; junction bases with no gene match: 7. From germline, CDR1 is SQVTM and CDR2 ANQGSEA. The CDR3 is 15 amino acids. Written as DNA, the CDR3 is TGCAGCGTTGGGGAGGGCAGCTATTCCTACAATGAGCAGTTCTTC. Its protein is CSVGEGSYSYNEQFF.

The chain is built from TRBV11-3 and TRBJ2-1, with no clear D. Trimming pared 5 bases from V and 7 bases from J, leaving 21 bases between. The CDR3 runs to 16 residues. CDR1 is SGHNT and CDR2 is YENEEA in the germline V gene. The CDR3 sequence is CASSPYKGNLGNEQFF. In DNA form, the CDR3 reads TGTGCCAGCAGCCCGTACAAGGGCAACCTAGGGAATGAGCAGTTCTTC. The full variable domain, with the rest looked up from reference TRBV11-3 and TRBJ2-1, is EAGVVQSPRYKIIEKKQPVAFWCNPISGHNTLYWYLQNLGQGPELLIRYENEEAVDDSQLPKDRFSAERLKGVDSTLKIQPAELGDSAVYLCASSPYKGNLGNEQFFGPGTRLTVL.

This clone was found once. A read error may produce the germline difference seen at one junction end. The chain has TRBV6-5 and TRBJ2-7, with D possibly being TRBD2 (5 bases). CDR1 and CDR2 (germline): MNHEY, SVGAGI. This CDR3 comprises 13 residues. The CDR3 protein is CASSYTVGSEEYF. In DNA, the CDR3 is TGTGCCAGCAGTTATACCGTGGGGAGCGAGGAGTACTTC.

This chain links TRBV7-9 with TRBJ2-3; 7 nucleotides align to TRBD2. The CDR3 runs to 17 residues. Germline trimming cut 5 bases from V and 5 bases from J; bases unmatched to any gene: 16. Germline lookup yields CDR1 SEHNR and CDR2 FQNEAQ (reference sequence). Here the CDR3 DNA reads TGTGCCAGCAGCATAAGACCGGGACTATCCTTCGGAGATACGCAGTATTTT. It specifies CASSIRPGLSFGDTQYF.

This chain links TRBV7-6 with TRBJ2-1, with TRBD2 identical over 12 bases. The germline gives CDR1 SGHVS, CDR2 FNYEAQ. Germline trimming cut 5 bases from V and 10 bases from J; bases unmatched to any gene: 9. The CDR3 runs 15 residues. CDR3 sequence reads: CASSGRLAGDREQFF. The CDR3 DNA is TGTGCCAGCAGCGGGCGACTAGCGGGAGACAGGGAGCAGTTCTTC.

The V call is TRBV13, the J call TRBJ1-1; D gene ambiguous. This CDR3 comprises 13 residues. Germline CDR1 is PRHDT and CDR2 is FYEKMQ (reference sequence). Between the trimmed V and J ends, which lost 2 bases and 1 base, there was a span of 5 bases. The CDR3 DNA follows: TGTGCCAGCAGCTTAAATACGAACACTGAAGCTTTCTTT. Encoded protein: CASSLNTNTEAFF.

The CDR3 DNA follows: TGTGCCAGCAGTTTTGCTGGGGAAAACACTGAAGCTTTCTTT. Amino acid sequence: CASSFAGENTEAFF. The V gene is TRBV27, the J gene TRBJ1-1, with no clear D. V shed 3 bases and J shed 2 bases, with 10 bases lying between them. Looked up from germline, CDR1 is MNHEY and CDR2 is SMNVEV (reference sequence). This CDR3 comprises 14 residues.

The V and J genes are TRBV27 and TRBJ2-1; 8 positions agree with TRBD2. Unmatched junction bases numbered 4, after V lost 2 bases and J lost 4 bases. Germline values: CDR1 MNHEY, CDR2 SMNVEV (reference sequence). CDR3 length equals 15 residues. The CDR3, as DNA: TGTGCCAGCAGTTTAGCCGGGACTAGTTACAATGAGCAGTTCTTC. This translates into CASSLAGTSYNEQFF.

The genes are TRBV10-2 and TRBJ1-1; no firm D call. Trimming removed 1 base from V and 0 bases from J, with 12 bases in between. The CDR3 length is 16 residues. Germline V gives CDR1 WSHSY, CDR2 SAAADI. In DNA, the CDR3 is TGCGCCAGCAGTGAGTTCCCTGACATGTTGAACACTGAAGCTTTCTTT. This gives the protein CASSEFPDMLNTEAFF.

The J gene is TRBJ2-7, the V gene TRBV7-6; TRBD1 matches 7 bases. The germline gives CDR1 SGHVS, CDR2 FNYEAQ. The CDR3 runs to 14 residues. Unmatched junction bases numbered 8, after V lost 6 bases and J lost 3 bases. The CDR3 is CASSRGAGGYEQYF. CDR3 sequence (DNA): TGTGCCAGCAGTCGAGGGGCAGGGGGCTACGAGCAGTACTTC.

This clone was seen once. The chain links TRBV4-1 to TRBJ1-1; 9 bases are a match to TRBD1. V lost 6 bases, J lost 1 base, and 3 bases stayed unmatched. CDR3 size: 14 residues. Looked up from germline, CDR1 is MGHRA and CDR2 is YSYEKL. CDR3 protein: CASSKGQGNTEAFF. The DNA of the CDR3 is TGCGCCAGCAGTAAGGGACAGGGGAACACTGAAGCTTTCTTT.

J is TRBJ2-7 and V is TRBV5-1; weak D call: TRBD1 (5 bases). CDR3 size: 14 residues. The V gene's germline CDR1 is SGHRS and CDR2 YFSETQ. V lost 3 bases and J lost 5, with 15 bases in between. CDR3 amino acids: CASSSWNGADEQYF. The CDR3 bases are TGCGCCAGCAGCTCCTGGAATGGGGCTGACGAGCAGTACTTC.

CDR3 protein: CASTDSGTGNEQFF. CDR3 sequence (DNA): TGTGCCAGCACAGATAGCGGGACTGGCAATGAGCAGTTCTTC. The rearrangement uses TRBV27 and TRBJ2-1, with TRBD2 matching 8 bases. Unmatched junction bases numbered 8, after V lost 7 bases and J lost 6 bases. This CDR3 comprises 14 residues. The germline V gene encodes CDR1 MNHEY and CDR2 SMNVEV (reference sequence).

The chain has TRBV18 and TRBJ2-7; D possibly uses TRBD1 or TRBD2 (5 bases each). Germline CDR1 and CDR2: KGHSH and LQKENI. The CDR3 consists of 17 residues. Trimming shortened V by 0 bases and J by 2 bases, and 17 bases separated the two germline ends. The CDR3 region has the DNA TGTGCCAGCTCACCACCAGACCCCTACGGGGCGACCTACGAGCAGTACTTC. Protein sequence: CASSPPDPYGATYEQYF.